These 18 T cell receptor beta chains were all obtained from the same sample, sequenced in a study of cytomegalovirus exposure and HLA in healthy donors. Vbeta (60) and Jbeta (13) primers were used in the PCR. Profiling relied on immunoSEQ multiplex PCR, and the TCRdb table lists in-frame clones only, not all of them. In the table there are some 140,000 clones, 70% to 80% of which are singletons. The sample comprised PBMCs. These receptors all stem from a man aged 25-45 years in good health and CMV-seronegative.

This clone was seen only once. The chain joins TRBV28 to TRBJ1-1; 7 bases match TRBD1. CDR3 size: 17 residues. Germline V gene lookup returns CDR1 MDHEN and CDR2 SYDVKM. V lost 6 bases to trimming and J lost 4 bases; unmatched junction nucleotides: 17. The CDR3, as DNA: TGTGCCAGCAGCCAGGGGTGGGGTGGGACAGATGTCACTGAAGCTTTCTTT. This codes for CASSQGWGGTDVTEAFF.

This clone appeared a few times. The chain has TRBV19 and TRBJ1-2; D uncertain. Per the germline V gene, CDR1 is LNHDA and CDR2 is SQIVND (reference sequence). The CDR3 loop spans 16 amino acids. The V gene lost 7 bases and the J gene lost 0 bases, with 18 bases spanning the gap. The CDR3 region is CASTSVGLEANYGYTF. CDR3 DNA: TGTGCCAGTACGTCGGTAGGACTAGAAGCTAACTATGGCTACACCTTC.

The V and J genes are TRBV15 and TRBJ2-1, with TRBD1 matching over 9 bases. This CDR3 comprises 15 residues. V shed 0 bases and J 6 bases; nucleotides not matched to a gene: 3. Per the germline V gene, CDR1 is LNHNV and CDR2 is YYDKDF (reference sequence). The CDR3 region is CATSRDWGQGNEQFF. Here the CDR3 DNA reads TGTGCCACCAGCAGAGATTGGGGACAGGGCAATGAGCAGTTCTTC.

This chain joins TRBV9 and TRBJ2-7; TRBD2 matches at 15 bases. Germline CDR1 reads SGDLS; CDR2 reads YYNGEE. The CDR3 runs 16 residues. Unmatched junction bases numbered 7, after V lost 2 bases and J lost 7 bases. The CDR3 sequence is CASSVGTSGRYGEQYF. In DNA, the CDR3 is TGTGCCAGCAGCGTCGGGACTAGCGGGAGGTACGGGGAGCAGTACTTC.

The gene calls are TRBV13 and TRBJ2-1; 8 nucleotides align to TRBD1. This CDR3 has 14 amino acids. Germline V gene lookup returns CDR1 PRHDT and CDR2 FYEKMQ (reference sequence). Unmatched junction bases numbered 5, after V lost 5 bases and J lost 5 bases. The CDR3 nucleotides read TGTGCCAGCAGCCATTGGACAGGGAACAATGAGCAGTTCTTC. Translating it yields CASSHWTGNNEQFF.

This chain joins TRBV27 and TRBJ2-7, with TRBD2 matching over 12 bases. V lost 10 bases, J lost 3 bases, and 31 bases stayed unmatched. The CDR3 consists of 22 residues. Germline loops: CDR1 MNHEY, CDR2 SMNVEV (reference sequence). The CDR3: CANPLPGQSGLAGPVPLYEQYF. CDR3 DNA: TGTGCCAACCCGCTCCCTGGACAGTCGGGACTAGCGGGCCCTGTCCCACTCTACGAGCAGTACTTC.

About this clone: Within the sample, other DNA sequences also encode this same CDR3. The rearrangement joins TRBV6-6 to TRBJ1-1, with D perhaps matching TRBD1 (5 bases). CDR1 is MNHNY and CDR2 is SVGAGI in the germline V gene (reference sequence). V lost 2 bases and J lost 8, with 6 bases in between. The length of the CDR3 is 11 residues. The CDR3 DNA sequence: TGTGCCAGCAGTTACGGGGGGGAAGCTTTCTTT. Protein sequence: CASSYGGEAFF.

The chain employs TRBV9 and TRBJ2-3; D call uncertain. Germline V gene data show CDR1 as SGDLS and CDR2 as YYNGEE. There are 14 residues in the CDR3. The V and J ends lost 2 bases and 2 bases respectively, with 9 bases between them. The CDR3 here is CASSVSVNTDTQYF. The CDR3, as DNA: TGTGCCAGCAGCGTTTCGGTGAACACAGATACGCAGTATTTT.

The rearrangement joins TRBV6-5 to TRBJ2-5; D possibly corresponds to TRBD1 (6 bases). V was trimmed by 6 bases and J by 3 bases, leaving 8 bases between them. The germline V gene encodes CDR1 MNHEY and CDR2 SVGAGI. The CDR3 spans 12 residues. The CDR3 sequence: CASRTGEETQYF. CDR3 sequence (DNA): TGTGCCAGCAGGACAGGTGAAGAGACCCAGTACTTC.

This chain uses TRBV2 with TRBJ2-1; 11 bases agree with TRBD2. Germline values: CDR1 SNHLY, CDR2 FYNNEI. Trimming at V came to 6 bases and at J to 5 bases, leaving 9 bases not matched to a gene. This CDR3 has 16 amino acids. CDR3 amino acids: CASRDRTSGLNNEQFF. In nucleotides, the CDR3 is TGTGCCAGCAGGGATCGGACTAGCGGGCTTAACAATGAGCAGTTCTTC. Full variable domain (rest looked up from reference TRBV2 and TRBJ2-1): EPEVTQTPSHQVTQMGQEVILRCVPISNHLYFYWYRQILGQKVEFLVSFYNNEISEKSEIFDDQFSVERPDGSNFTLKIRSTKLEDSAMYFCASRDRTSGLNNEQFFGPGTRLTVL.

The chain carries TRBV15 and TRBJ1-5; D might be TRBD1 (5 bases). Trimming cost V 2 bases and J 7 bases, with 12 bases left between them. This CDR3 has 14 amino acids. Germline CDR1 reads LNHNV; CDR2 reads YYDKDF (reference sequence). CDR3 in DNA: TGTGCCACCAGCAGACAGGGTCACGGACAGCCCCAGCATTTT. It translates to CATSRQGHGQPQHF.

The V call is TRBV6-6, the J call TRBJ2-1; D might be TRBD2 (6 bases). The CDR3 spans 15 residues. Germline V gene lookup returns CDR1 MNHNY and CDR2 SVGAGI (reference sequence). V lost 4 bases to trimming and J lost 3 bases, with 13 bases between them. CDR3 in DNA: TGTGCCAGCAGTTCATGGGACTTCCACTACAATGAGCAGTTCTTC. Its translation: CASSSWDFHYNEQFF.

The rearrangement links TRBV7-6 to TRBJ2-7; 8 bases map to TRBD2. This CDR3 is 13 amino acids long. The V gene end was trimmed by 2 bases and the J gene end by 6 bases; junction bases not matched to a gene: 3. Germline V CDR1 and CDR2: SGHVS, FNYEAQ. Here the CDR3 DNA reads TGTGCCAGCAGCTTATCGGGGGGGTCCGAGCAGTACTTC. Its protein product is CASSLSGGSEQYF.

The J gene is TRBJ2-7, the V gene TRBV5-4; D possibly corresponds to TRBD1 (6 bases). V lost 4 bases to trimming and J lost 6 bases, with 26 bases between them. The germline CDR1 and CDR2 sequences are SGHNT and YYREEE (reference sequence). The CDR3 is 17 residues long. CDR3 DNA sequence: TGTGCCAGCAGCCGTCCGCGAACAGGGCTAATATCGGGCGAGCAGTACTTC. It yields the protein CASSRPRTGLISGEQYF.

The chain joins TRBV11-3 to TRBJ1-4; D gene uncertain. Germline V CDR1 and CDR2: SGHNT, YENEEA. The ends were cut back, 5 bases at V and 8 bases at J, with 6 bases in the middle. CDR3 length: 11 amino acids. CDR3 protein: CASSRGEKLFF. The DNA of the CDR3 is TGTGCCAGCAGCCGGGGAGAAAAACTGTTTTTT.

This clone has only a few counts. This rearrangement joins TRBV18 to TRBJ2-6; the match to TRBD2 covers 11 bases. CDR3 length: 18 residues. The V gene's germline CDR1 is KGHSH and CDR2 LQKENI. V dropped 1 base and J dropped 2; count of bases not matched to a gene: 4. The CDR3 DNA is TGTGCCAGCTCACCACTTAGCGGGAGGGCAACTGGGGCCAACGTCCTGACTTTC. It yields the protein CASSPLSGRATGANVLTF.

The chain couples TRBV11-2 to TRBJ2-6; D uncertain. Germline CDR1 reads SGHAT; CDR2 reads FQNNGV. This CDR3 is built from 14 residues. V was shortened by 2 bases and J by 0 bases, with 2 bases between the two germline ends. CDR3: CASSLYSGANVLTF. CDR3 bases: TGTGCCAGCAGCTTATACTCTGGGGCCAACGTCCTGACTTTC.

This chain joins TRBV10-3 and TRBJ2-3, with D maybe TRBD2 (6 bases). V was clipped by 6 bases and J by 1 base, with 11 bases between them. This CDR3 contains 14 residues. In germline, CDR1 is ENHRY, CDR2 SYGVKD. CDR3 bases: TGTGCCATCAGAGAACGCGGGGGCACAGATACGCAGTATTTT. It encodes CAIRERGGTDTQYF.